This T cell receptor beta chain was found in a study of vaccination and CD4 T cells after COVID-19. Remarks on this clonotype: What it binds is unknown.

The Oncomine TCR Beta short-read assay generated sequence data from the DNA of cultured CD4+ T cells. TCRdb used MiXCR to reprocess the PCR reads, holding one entry per CDR3 protein. The repertoire holds under 11,000 distinct CDR3 sequences, with roughly 26% as singletons. This CDR3 has 16 amino acids. Treatment given: 10-day PBMC culture with coronavirus spike peptide pools or control peptides (ViraFEST assay). This clonotype was sampled from a human donor with COVID-19. The sample consisted of cultured CD4+ T cells from blood. The chain is built from TRBV21-1 and TRBJ2-5; the table's D call of TRBD1 was not tested on the DNA. TRBV21-1 is reported as a pseudogene. This chain's CDR3 is CASSKDSALREETQYF. The CDR3 bases are TGTGCCAGCAGCAAAGATAGCGCCCTGAGGGAAGAGACCCAGTACTTC.